The 22 T cell receptor beta chains in this list originate from one sample, sequenced in a study of T cells in Graves' hyperthyroidism and ophthalmopathy. RNA transcripts provided the source from which TCR beta CDR3 regions were amplified. First-round RT-PCR of the TCR CDR3 relied on the HTBI primer set. TCRdb fed the multiplex PCR reads into MiXCR, producing one record per CDR3 protein. Of roughly 600,000 distinct CDR3 sequences in the sample, roughly 15% were seen once. Sequencing was carried out using blood. These receptors came from a woman aged 45-59 years with Graves' ophthalmopathy.

This clonotype was detected ten times or more. The V call is TRBV20-1, the J call TRBJ2-7; D not certain. V lost 4 bases, J lost 0 bases, and 13 bases lay in between. The CDR3 length is 14 residues. Germline CDR1 reads DFQATT; CDR2 reads SNEGSKA (reference sequence). CDR3 sequence: CSATMPAPSYEQYF. CDR3 nucleotides: TGCAGTGCTACAATGCCGGCCCCCTCCTACGAGCAGTACTTC.

This clonotype was found many times. The J gene is TRBJ2-5, the V gene TRBV5-5, with 9 bases lining up with TRBD2. This CDR3 has 15 amino acids. Germline CDR1 and CDR2: SGHKS and YYEKEE (reference sequence). J gave up 4 bases and V 4 bases, and 8 bases lay outside the gene matches. CDR3 residues: CASSPGLAPPETQYF. In DNA form, the CDR3 reads TGTGCCAGCAGCCCGGGACTAGCTCCTCCAGAGACCCAGTACTTC.

This clonotype has a count of ten or more. At one boundary the junction diverges from the germline segment, which might be a read error. DNA for the CDR3: TGTGCCAGCAGTTTCAGACAGGGGTACCAGGAGACCCAGTACTTC. Amino acid sequence: CASSFRQGYQETQYF. This chain connects TRBV28 to TRBJ2-5; 8 positions agree with TRBD1. CDR1 is MDHEN, CDR2 SYDVKM, per germline. This CDR3 has 15 amino acids. Based on the CDR3 plus reference TRBV28 and TRBJ2-5, the full variable domain is DVKVTQSSRYLVKRTGEKVFLECVQDMDHENMFWYRQDPGLGLRLIYFSYDVKMKEKGDIPEGYSVSREKKERFSLILESASTNQTSMYLCASSFRQGYQETQYFGPGTRLLVL.

This clonotype occurred many times. The chain recombines TRBV28 with TRBJ1-2; D ambiguous. Deletions cut 4 bases from V and 5 bases from J, with 5 bases between. This CDR3 has 11 amino acids. From germline, CDR1 is MDHEN and CDR2 SYDVKM. CDR3 amino acids: CASSSEYGYTF. CDR3 in DNA: TGTGCCAGCAGTTCCGAATATGGCTACACCTTC.

There are a few counts of this clonotype. One end of the junction varies from germline; a read error may be responsible. The V call is TRBV24-1, the J call TRBJ1-1, with 8 bases identical to TRBD1. CDR1 and CDR2 (germline): KGHDR, SFDVKD. The CDR3 totals 20 residues. CDR3 nucleotides: TGTGCCACCAGTGGTTTGGACAGGGCTTATGCCGAGTGGGGAAAGGGGCAAGCTTTCTTT. Its translation is CATSGLDRAYAEWGKGQAFF.

This clonotype was detected many times. The gene calls are TRBV5-5 and TRBJ2-7, with 13 bases fitting TRBD2. Germline CDR1 SGHKS, CDR2 YYEKEE (reference sequence). The CDR3 extends over 17 amino acids. Trimming took 3 bases from V and 1 from J; bases not matched to a gene: 7. Here the CDR3 reads CASSSGTSGKASYEQYF. Written as DNA, the CDR3 is TGTGCCAGCAGCTCCGGGACTAGCGGGAAAGCATCCTACGAGCAGTACTTC.

V is TRBV5-4 and J is TRBJ2-7; 7 bases map to TRBD2. Germline CDR1 reads SGHNT; CDR2 reads YYREEE (reference sequence). CDR3 length: 16 residues. With V trimmed by 4 bases and J by 0 bases, 10 bases remained unmatched. This CDR3 reads CASSLGLAESSYEQYF. In nucleotides, the CDR3 is TGTGCCAGCAGCCTAGGGCTAGCGGAGAGCTCCTACGAGCAGTACTTC.

The chain combines TRBV20-1 with TRBJ2-2, with no clear D. Deletions cut 0 bases from V and 4 bases from J, with 15 bases between. This CDR3 comprises 16 residues. Germline loops: CDR1 DFQATT, CDR2 SNEGSKA (reference sequence). The CDR3 nucleotides read TGCAGTGCTAGAGATAGCCGCAGCGCGGTCACCGGGGAGCTGTTTTTT. Residues: CSARDSRSAVTGELFF.

This sequence joins TRBV27 and TRBJ1-5, with a weak D call TRBD1 (6 bases). This CDR3 comprises 18 residues. CDR1 MNHEY and CDR2 SMNVEV come from the germline V gene (reference sequence). V lost 2 bases to trimming and J lost 0 bases, with 17 bases between them. The CDR3 DNA reads TGTGCCAGCAGTTTACTGGGACAAGGGGTAAATAGCAATCAGCCCCAGCATTTT. Protein: CASSLLGQGVNSNQPQHF.

Regarding this clonotype: This clone may be a read error of a much larger clone one base away. The chain has TRBV18 and TRBJ2-7; 11 bases are shared with TRBD2. The CDR3 totals 15 residues. Germline V gene lookup returns CDR1 KGHSH and CDR2 LQKENI. CDR3 bases: TGTGCCAGCTCACCGGGACTAGCGGTGATCCACGAGCAGCACTTC. Its protein is CASSPGLAVIHEQHF.

This clonotype was recorded many times. This chain connects TRBV6-1 to TRBJ1-6; possibly TRBD1 for D (6 bases). The V gene lost 4 bases and the J gene lost 0 bases, with 13 bases spanning the gap. This CDR3 contains 17 residues. The germline gives CDR1 MNHNS, CDR2 SASEGT. CDR3 loop: CASSALRGSSYNSPLHF. The CDR3 DNA sequence: TGTGCCAGCAGTGCTTTGAGGGGGAGCTCCTATAATTCACCCCTCCACTTT.

This clonotype was detected ten times or more. The chain recombines TRBV12-3 or TRBV12-4 with TRBJ2-6, with 8 nucleotides matching TRBD1. After removal of 2 bases from V and 2 bases from J, the junction contained 2 bases not matched to a gene. The CDR3 is 16 residues long. CDR3 bases: TGTGCCAGCAGTTTATCAGGGGGCGCTGGGGCCAACGTCCTGACTTTC. Amino acids: CASSLSGGAGANVLTF.

This clonotype was detected many times. This chain uses TRBV12-3 or TRBV12-4 with TRBJ1-1; 7 bases line up with TRBD1. Trimming took 6 bases from V and 0 from J; bases not matched to a gene: 10. CDR3 size: 16 residues. CDR3 amino acids: CASRGRDSGMNTEAFF. The CDR3 coding sequence is TGTGCCAGCAGGGGACGGGACAGCGGAATGAACACTGAAGCTTTCTTT.

The genes are TRBV25-1 and TRBJ2-3; tentatively, D is TRBD1 (5 bases). Germline V lookup: CDR1 MGHDK, CDR2 SYGVNS. The CDR3 runs to 15 residues. V was trimmed by 1 base and J by 1 base, leaving 9 bases between them. The CDR3 loop is CASSESEGGTDTQYF. CDR3 nucleotide sequence: TGTGCCAGCAGTGAATCTGAAGGGGGCACAGATACGCAGTATTTT.

Ten or more counts support this clonotype. The chain joins TRBV20-1 to TRBJ1-6, with a weak D call TRBD1 (6 bases). Between the trimmed V and J ends, which lost 0 bases and 8 bases, there was a span of 11 bases. CDR1 DFQATT and CDR2 SNEGSKA come from the germline V gene (reference sequence). The CDR3 runs to 14 residues. CDR3 nucleotides: TGCAGTGCTAGAGATTTGACAGGAGATTCACCCCTCCACTTT. It encodes CSARDLTGDSPLHF.

A few counts support this clonotype. Sequence at one end of the junction differs from germline and may be a read error. The genes are TRBV11-2 and TRBJ2-5, with a tentative D call TRBD2 (6 bases). Germline V gives CDR1 SGHAT, CDR2 FQNNGV. The CDR3 sequence is 12 residues long. The CDR3 DNA sequence: TGTGCCAGCGGGAGGCACCAAGAGGCCCAGTACTTC. Its protein product is CASGRHQEAQYF.

This clonotype was observed at least ten times. The chain couples TRBV7-2 to TRBJ2-2; D call uncertain. CDR1 and CDR2 from the germline V gene are SGHTA and FQGNSA. The CDR3 consists of 15 residues. V was trimmed by 4 bases and J by 3 bases, leaving 12 bases between them. The CDR3 coding sequence is TGTGCCAGCAGCTCGCGTCTCGGAGACACCGGGGAGCTGTTTTTT. It encodes CASSSRLGDTGELFF.

The CDR3 here is CASSSVAGVGTDTQYF. CDR3 bases: TGTGCCAGCAGTTCGGTAGCGGGAGTGGGCACAGATACGCAGTATTTT. The chain combines TRBV28 with TRBJ2-3; 9 bases fit TRBD2. The CDR3 spans 16 residues. V shed 4 bases and J 1 base; nucleotides not matched to a gene: 6. CDR1 is MDHEN and CDR2 is SYDVKM in the germline V gene.

This clonotype occurred many times. The V call is TRBV3-1, the J call TRBJ1-3; D perhaps matches TRBD1 (6 bases). The V gene's germline CDR1 is LGHDT and CDR2 YNNKEL (reference sequence). CDR3 length: 16 amino acids. V was clipped by 5 bases and J by 0 bases, with 14 bases between them. The CDR3 DNA is TGTGCCAGCAGCTGGGGGGGCAGGTACTCTGGAAACACCATATATTTT. Protein: CASSWGGRYSGNTIYF. Using reference TRBV3-1 and TRBJ1-3 for the parts outside the CDR3, the full variable domain is DTAVSQTPKYLVTQMGNDKSIKCEQNLGHDTMYWYKQDSKKFLKIMFSYNNKELIINETVPNRFSPKSPDKAHLNLHINSLELGDSAVYFCASSWGGRYSGNTIYFGEGSWLTVV.

This clonotype was counted between two and nine times. This may come from a read error, since a much larger clone is one base off. The chain recombines TRBV27 with TRBJ2-1; 7 bases map to TRBD2. The V segment lost 4 bases and the J segment 4 bases; nucleotides outside the gene matches: 10. Looked up from germline, CDR1 is MNHEY and CDR2 is SMNVEV (reference sequence). This CDR3 has 16 amino acids. In nucleotides, the CDR3 is TGTGCCAGCAGTTCGCTTCGGGGAGGGTCATACAATGAGCAGTTCTTC. Translating gives CASSSLRGGSYNEQFF.

V and J are TRBV6-2 or TRBV6-3 and TRBJ2-2; a possible D gene is TRBD2 (5 bases). Germline V gene sequence: CDR1 MNHEY, CDR2 SVGEGT. CDR3 length: 15 residues. The V end was cut by 1 base, the J end by 1 base, with 7 bases between. The CDR3 region is CASSYYRGNTGELFF. The CDR3 region has the DNA TGTGCCAGCAGTTACTATCGGGGGAACACCGGGGAGCTGTTTTTT.

The chain uses TRBV28 and TRBJ1-6; possibly TRBD1 for D (6 bases). The germline V gene encodes CDR1 MDHEN and CDR2 SYDVKM. V was cut by 6 bases and J by 0 bases, with 12 bases left in between. This CDR3 comprises 16 residues. The CDR3 protein is CASRDRSSSYNSPLHF. Here the CDR3 DNA reads TGTGCCAGCAGAGACAGGTCGAGCTCCTATAATTCACCCCTCCACTTT.